The 12 T cell receptor beta chains below come from one sample, sequenced in a study of early T cells in non-severe SARS-CoV-2 infection. TCRdb called the 5' RACE reads again in MiXCR, with one record for every CDR3 protein. Found here are around 71,000 distinct CDR3 sequences, about 15% of them singletons; the top ten hold about 4%. The sequences come from whole blood, collected at baseline. Receptors were obtained from an adult who was a healthcare worker with PCR-confirmed SARS-CoV-2 infection or an uninfected control (not recorded which).

This clonotype has a handful of counts. The chain has TRBV9 and TRBJ2-2, with a tentative D call TRBD1 (6 bases). Trimming removed 4 bases from V and 3 bases from J, with 13 bases in between. CDR3 length: 15 residues. Germline loops: CDR1 SGDLS, CDR2 YYNGEE. CDR3 nucleotide sequence: TGTGCCAGCAGCCCACGGACAGCCCACACCGGGGAGCTGTTTTTT. It yields the protein CASSPRTAHTGELFF.

This clonotype turned up a few times. V usage is TRBV20-1 and J usage is TRBJ2-5; perhaps TRBD2 as D (6 bases). The germline CDR1 and CDR2 sequences are DFQATT and SNEGSKA (reference sequence). The V and J ends lost 5 bases and 4 bases respectively, with 17 bases between them. The CDR3 is 14 amino acids. The CDR3 nucleotides read TGCAGTGCTCCTGCTCATGGGGAGGCAGAGACCCAGTACTTC. Amino acid sequence: CSAPAHGEAETQYF.

This clonotype has only a few counts. This chain links TRBV29-1 with TRBJ2-3, with D hard to call. This CDR3 has 12 amino acids. Germline CDR1 and CDR2: SQVTM and ANQGSEA. Trimming took 6 bases from V and 2 from J, leaving 9 bases between them. CDR3 protein: CSVPRDTDTQYF. The CDR3 DNA sequence: TGCAGCGTCCCCCGAGACACAGATACGCAGTATTTT.

V usage is TRBV4-2 and J usage is TRBJ2-7, with 10 bases that match TRBD2. V lost 4 bases, J lost 1 base, and 10 bases stayed unmatched. The germline CDR1 and CDR2 sequences are LGHNA and YNFKEQ. The CDR3 is 17 amino acids. The CDR3 DNA is TGTGCCAGCAGCCGAGGTTATACTAGCGGGACTTCCTACGAGCAGTACTTC. Translation: CASSRGYTSGTSYEQYF.

This chain links TRBV3-1 with TRBJ2-7; D gene ambiguous. V lost 1 base to trimming and J lost 8 bases, with 6 bases between them. The CDR3 is made up of 11 amino acids. In germline, CDR1 is LGHDT, CDR2 YNNKEL (reference sequence). CDR3 DNA: TGTGCCAGCAGCCAAGTAGGAAAGCAGTACTTC. Residues: CASSQVGKQYF.

This clonotype was counted a few times. The CDR3 DNA follows: TGTGCCACCAGTGGGTCGGCAGTCTCCTACAATGAGCAGTTCTTC. Translating it yields CATSGSAVSYNEQFF. The rearrangement uses TRBV15 and TRBJ2-1; the D is unclear. This CDR3 region has 15 residues. Looked up from germline, CDR1 is LNHNV and CDR2 is YYDKDF (reference sequence). Deletions cut 6 bases from V and 0 bases from J, with 12 bases between.

Only a few counts were recorded for this clonotype. The CDR3 sequence is CASSHYWAANTGELFF. The DNA for the CDR3 is TGTGCCAGCAGCCATTACTGGGCTGCGAACACCGGGGAGCTGTTTTTT. The chain recombines TRBV3-1 with TRBJ2-2; D is unclear. Trimming shortened V by 3 bases and J by 0 bases, and 11 bases separated the two germline ends. The CDR3 spans 16 residues. Germline V gene data show CDR1 as LGHDT and CDR2 as YNNKEL (reference sequence).

The CDR3 nucleotides are TGTGCCAGCAGTACTACAGGGGCCTATGGCTACACCTTC. It translates to CASSTTGAYGYTF. The chain links TRBV28 to TRBJ1-2; 7 positions agree with TRBD1. CDR3 length: 13 amino acids. V lost 5 bases and J lost 4; bases outside the gene matches: 4. The germline V gene has CDR1 MDHEN and CDR2 SYDVKM.

Ten or more counts support this clonotype. The chain recombines TRBV7-9 with TRBJ2-1; 11 nucleotides align to TRBD2. J was trimmed by 3 bases and V by 6 bases; bases with no gene match: 4. CDR1 is SEHNR and CDR2 is FQNEAQ in the germline V gene (reference sequence). This CDR3 spans 15 amino acids. The CDR3 loop reads CASRNGTSGYNEQFF. The CDR3 bases are TGTGCCAGCAGAAACGGGACTAGCGGCTACAATGAGCAGTTCTTC.

As for this clonotype: This may be a read error: a much more frequent sequence differs by one nucleotide. The chain carries TRBV27 and TRBJ2-1; D is uncertain. Germline loops: CDR1 MNHEY, CDR2 SMNVEV (reference sequence). The CDR3 spans 11 residues. V was clipped by 6 bases and J by 5 bases, with 5 bases between them. This CDR3 reads CASSLHNEQFF. In DNA form, the CDR3 reads TGTGCCAGCAGCCTTCACAATGAGCAGTTCTTC.

This clonotype has a count of ten or more. V gene TRBV7-9 combines with J gene TRBJ2-7; 8 bases agree with TRBD2. The germline V gene encodes CDR1 SEHNR and CDR2 FQNEAQ (reference sequence). CDR3 size: 16 residues. The ends lost 0 bases at V and 6 bases at J; junction bases unmatched: 10. The CDR3 sequence: CASSLALAGGLLEQYF. CDR3 coding DNA: TGTGCCAGCAGCTTAGCGCTCGCGGGAGGCCTCCTCGAGCAGTACTTC. Full variable domain (missing parts from reference TRBV7-9 and TRBJ2-7): DTGVSQNPRHKITKRGQNVTFRCDPISEHNRLYWYRQTLGQGPEFLTYFQNEAQLEKSRLLSDRFSAERPKGSFSTLEIQRTEQGDSAMYLCASSLALAGGLLEQYFGPGTRLTVT.

The chain combines TRBV7-2 with TRBJ2-5, with 11 bases matching TRBD2. Germline loops: CDR1 SGHTA, CDR2 FQGNSA. Trimming removed 5 bases from V and 0 bases from J; junction bases left unmatched: 2. The CDR3 is made up of 15 amino acids. The CDR3 spells CASSRSGGDQETQYF. CDR3 coding DNA: TGTGCCAGCAGCCGTAGCGGGGGGGACCAAGAGACCCAGTACTTC.